The clone carrying this T cell receptor (beta chain) was detected once. These data are taken from a study of cytomegalovirus exposure and HLA in healthy donors. Study in general: The platform used for the 120 or so validation repertoires matched that of the roughly 720 first-cohort repertoires, a later analysis reported.

Produced via immunoSEQ multiplex PCR; TCRdb's table is partial and in-frame only. The sample lists some 250,000 clones; 90% were seen once. The CDR3 is 14 amino acids. Germline assignment: CDR1 MDHEN and CDR2 SYDVKM. V gave up 5 bases and J gave up 6 bases; unmatched junction bases: 6. The sample was PBMCs. The rearrangement links TRBV28 to TRBJ1-5; 8 positions match TRBD1. This TCR derives from a woman aged 30 to 39 in good health and CMV-seronegative. CDR3 amino acids: CASSNQGAGQPQHF. The CDR3 DNA reads TGTGCCAGCAGTAATCAGGGGGCGGGTCAGCCCCAGCATTTT.